One and the same sample provided the 8 T cell receptor beta chains below, sequenced in a study of cytomegalovirus exposure and HLA in healthy donors. The PCR was carried out with 60 Vbeta primers and 13 Jbeta primers. Repertoires were generated with immunoSEQ multiplex PCR, while TCRdb's copy carries only in-frame clones and drops some. The repertoire consists of around 150,000 clones, with around 84% occurring once and the leading ten covering around 8%. The sequenced sample was PBMCs. The receptor set was obtained from a male donor in good health and CMV-seropositive.

V usage is TRBV10-2 and J usage is TRBJ1-1; the D gene is possibly TRBD1 (5 bases). Trimming took 6 bases from V and 7 from J, leaving 12 bases between them. The CDR3 spans 12 residues. Germline V gene data show CDR1 as WSHSY and CDR2 as SAAADI. CDR3 nucleotides: TGCGCCAGCAGAAACGACAGACTTGAAGCTTTCTTT. Amino acid sequence: CASRNDRLEAFF.

The chain has TRBV28 and TRBJ2-7; D is possibly TRBD2 (6 bases). The CDR3 has 15 amino acids. CDR1 MDHEN and CDR2 SYDVKM come from the germline V gene. V was trimmed by 5 bases and J by 5 bases, leaving 19 bases between them. This chain's CDR3 is CASSPAGRLVNEQYF. Written as DNA, the CDR3 is TGTGCCAGCAGTCCCGCCGGTCGACTAGTCAACGAGCAGTACTTC.

The genes are TRBV11-2 and TRBJ1-5; maybe TRBD1 (5 bases). CDR3 length: 14 amino acids. Trimming left V 5 bases short and J 2 bases short, with 10 bases between. In germline, CDR1 is SGHAT, CDR2 FQNNGV. CDR3 in amino acids: CASSTQGGNQPQHF. The CDR3 bases are TGTGCCAGCAGCACCCAGGGTGGCAATCAGCCCCAGCATTTT.

The chain couples TRBV21-1 to TRBJ1-5; the table names TRBD1, a call not compared with the DNA. TRBV21-1 is a listed pseudogene. The CDR3 has 14 amino acids. CDR3 nucleotide sequence: TGTGCCAGCAGCAAGCCAGTTAGCAATCAGCCCCAGCATTTT. It is translated as CASSKPVSNQPQHF.

The V and J genes are TRBV2 and TRBJ1-3; D may be TRBD1 (5 bases). Germline V gives CDR1 SNHLY, CDR2 FYNNEI. The CDR3 sequence is 12 residues long. With 4 bases removed from V and 4 bases from J, the gap between germline ends came to 5 bases. CDR3 nucleotide sequence: TGTGCCAGCAGTGGACAGGGAAACACCATATATTTT. Translating gives CASSGQGNTIYF.

The CDR3 bases are TGTGCCAGCAGTCTCCCACAGGTGGATACGCAGTATTTT. This encodes CASSLPQVDTQYF. The chain carries TRBV28 and TRBJ2-3, with a weak D call TRBD1 (5 bases). The CDR3 runs to 13 residues. V was pared by 5 bases and J by 6 bases, with 12 bases between. Germline assignment: CDR1 MDHEN and CDR2 SYDVKM.

This chain joins TRBV30 and TRBJ2-7, with D perhaps matching TRBD1 (6 bases). This CDR3 is 13 amino acids long. CDR1 is GTSNPN and CDR2 is SVGIG in the germline V gene (reference sequence). V gave up 2 bases and J gave up 3 bases, with 11 bases separating them. The CDR3 sequence is CAWSRRGLYEQYF. In DNA, the CDR3 is TGTGCCTGGAGTCGCAGGGGCCTCTACGAGCAGTACTTC.

CDR3 in DNA: TGTGCCAGCACCGAGCAGGGGGGCTCTAACTATGGCTACACCTTC. Translation: CASTEQGGSNYGYTF. The chain joins TRBV6-1 to TRBJ1-2; 7 positions match TRBD1. The CDR3 is made up of 15 amino acids. J gave up 0 bases and V 7 bases, and 8 bases lay outside the gene matches. Germline lookup yields CDR1 MNHNS and CDR2 SASEGT.